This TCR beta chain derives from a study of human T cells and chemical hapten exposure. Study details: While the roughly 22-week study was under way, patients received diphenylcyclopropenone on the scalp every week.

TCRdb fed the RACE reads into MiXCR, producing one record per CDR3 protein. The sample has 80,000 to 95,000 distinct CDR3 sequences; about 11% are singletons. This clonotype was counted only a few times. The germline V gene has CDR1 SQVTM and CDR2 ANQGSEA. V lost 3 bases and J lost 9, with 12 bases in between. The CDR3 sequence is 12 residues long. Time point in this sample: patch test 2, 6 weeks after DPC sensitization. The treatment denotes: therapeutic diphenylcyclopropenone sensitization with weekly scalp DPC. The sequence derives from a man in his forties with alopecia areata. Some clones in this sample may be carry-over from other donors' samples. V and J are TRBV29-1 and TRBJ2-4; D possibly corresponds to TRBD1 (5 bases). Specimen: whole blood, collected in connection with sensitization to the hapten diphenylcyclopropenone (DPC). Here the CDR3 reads CSVEVVGVIQYF. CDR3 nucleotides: TGCAGCGTTGAGGTAGTAGGGGTCATTCAGTACTTC.